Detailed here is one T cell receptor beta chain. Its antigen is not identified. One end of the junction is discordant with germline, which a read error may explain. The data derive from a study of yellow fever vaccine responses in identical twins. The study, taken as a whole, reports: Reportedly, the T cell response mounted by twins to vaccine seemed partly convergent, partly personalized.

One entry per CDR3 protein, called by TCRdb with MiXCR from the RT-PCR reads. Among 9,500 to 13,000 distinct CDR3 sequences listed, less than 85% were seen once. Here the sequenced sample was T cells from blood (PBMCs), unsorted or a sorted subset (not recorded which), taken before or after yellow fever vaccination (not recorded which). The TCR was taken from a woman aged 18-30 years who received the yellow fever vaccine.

The CDR3 DNA reads TGTGCCAGCAGCTATTCACAGGGTACGTCGAACATTCAGTACTTC. Translated, it gives CASSYSQGTSNIQYF. This chain links TRBV6-9 with TRBJ2-4; D may be TRBD1 (6 bases). CDR3 length equals 15 residues. From germline, CDR1 is MNHGY and CDR2 SVAAGI.